These T cell receptor beta chains were read from a single sample in a study of blood T cell repertoires in COVID-19. The assay was immunoSEQ multiplex PCR, and TCRdb's table has in-frame clones only and misses some. The data hold about 93,000 clones, with about 90% observed a single time. Sequenced sample: peripheral blood. The receptors stem from a human donor with active COVID-19. The donor label of this sample is uncertain. Both conserved end residues are part of each CDR3. D genes are given only for firm matches. Size is omitted from some rows. Given values are once, few, many or a class for expanded clones.

TRBJ2-1	TRBV5-4	.	.	CASSSDYNSYNEQFF	TGTGCCAGCAGCTCGGACTACAACTCCTACAATGAGCAGTTCTTC
TRBJ2-5	TRBV7-7	.	.	CASSQVSAGLRETQYF	TGTGCTAGCAGCCAAGTCAGCGCGGGGCTCCGGGAGACCCAGTACTTC
TRBJ1-2	TRBV24-1	.	.	CATSDFGDGYTF	TGTGCCACCAGTGATTTCGGGGATGGCTACACCTTC
TRBJ2-1	TRBV15	TRBD1	.	CATSGGTGTYNEQFF	TGTGCCACCAGCGGGGGGACAGGGACCTACAATGAGCAGTTCTTC
TRBJ2-7	TRBV3-1/TRBV3-2	TRBD1	.	CASSQRTGVDYEQYF	TGTGCCAGCAGCCAGCGAACAGGGGTTGACTACGAGCAGTACTTC
TRBJ1-2	TRBV19	.	once	CASSIGSQGRGYTF	TGTGCCAGTAGTATTGGGTCCCAGGGTCGGGGCTACACCTTC
TRBJ2-3	TRBV19	TRBD1	.	CASRHRGLTSDTQYF	TGTGCCAGTAGACACAGGGGCCTTACGTCAGATACGCAGTATTTT
TRBJ2-5	TRBV3-1/TRBV3-2	.	.	CASSQQGIQETQYF	TGTGCCAGCAGCCAACAGGGCATACAAGAGACCCAGTACTTC
TRBJ1-6	TRBV3-1/TRBV3-2	TRBD1	.	CASSLSSGGESPLHF	TGTGCCAGCAGTTTATCTTCAGGGGGCGAGTCACCCCTCCACTTT
TRBJ2-7	TRBV5-6	.	once	CASSPESYRGEQYF	TGTGCCAGCAGCCCGGAGTCGTACCGTGGCGAGCAGTACTTC
TRBJ2-5	TRBV7-3	TRBD1	.	CASSLAGGGETQYF	TGTGCCAGCAGCTTAGCAGGGGGTGGCGAGACCCAGTACTTC
TRBJ2-3	TRBV4-1	TRBD2	once	CASSPDRTAGGSTDTQYF	TGCGCCAGCAGCCCTGACCGTACAGCGGGGGGCAGCACAGATACGCAGTATTTT
TRBJ1-1	TRBV6-5	TRBD1	.	CASSGTGGTEAFF	TGTGCCAGCAGCGGGACAGGGGGCACTGAAGCTTTCTTT
TRBJ2-4	TRBV18	.	.	CASSPEAAKNIQYF	TGTGCCAGCTCACCTGAAGCAGCCAAAAACATTCAGTACTTC
TRBJ2-2	TRBV5-4	.	.	CASRTGMNTGELFF	TGTGCCAGCAGGACGGGGATGAACACCGGGGAGCTGTTTTTT
TRBJ2-3	TRBV4-2	TRBD2	.	CASSQRRASGGTDTQYF	TGTGCCAGCAGCCAACGCCGTGCTAGCGGGGGCACAGATACGCAGTATTTT
TRBJ2-1	TRBV5-4	TRBD1	.	CASSMDRVDEQFF	TGTGCCAGCAGCATGGACAGGGTAGATGAGCAGTTCTTC